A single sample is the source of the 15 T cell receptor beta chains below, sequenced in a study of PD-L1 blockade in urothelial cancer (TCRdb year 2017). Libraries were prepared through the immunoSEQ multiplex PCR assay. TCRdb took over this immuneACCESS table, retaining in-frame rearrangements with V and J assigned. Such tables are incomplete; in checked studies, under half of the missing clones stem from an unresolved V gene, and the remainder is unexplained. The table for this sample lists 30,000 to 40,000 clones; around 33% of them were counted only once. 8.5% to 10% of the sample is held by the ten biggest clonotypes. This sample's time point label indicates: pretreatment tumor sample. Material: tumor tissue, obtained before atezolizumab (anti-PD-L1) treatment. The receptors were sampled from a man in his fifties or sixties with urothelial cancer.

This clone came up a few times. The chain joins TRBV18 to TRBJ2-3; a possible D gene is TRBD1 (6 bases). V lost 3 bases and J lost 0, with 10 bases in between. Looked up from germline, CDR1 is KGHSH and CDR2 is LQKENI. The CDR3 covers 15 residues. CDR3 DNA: TGTGCCAGCTCACCCCAGGGGATAAGCACAGATACGCAGTATTTT. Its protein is CASSPQGISTDTQYF.

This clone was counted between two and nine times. In DNA, the CDR3 is TGTGCCACCGCGAGACAGGGTCGAACTGAAGCTTTCTTT. Protein: CATARQGRTEAFF. The chain carries TRBV19 and TRBJ1-1, with TRBD1 identical over 7 bases. With 10 bases clipped from V and 5 bases from J, the junction kept 10 bases outside the gene matches. Germline V gene data show CDR1 as LNHDA and CDR2 as SQIVND (reference sequence). The CDR3 has 13 amino acids. The full variable domain, its missing parts supplied by reference TRBV19 and TRBJ1-1, is DGGITQSPKYLFRKEGQNVTLSCEQNLNHDAMYWYRQDPGQGLRLIYYSQIVNDFQKGDIAEGYSVSREKKESFPLTVTSAQKNPTAFYLCATARQGRTEAFFGQGTRLTVV.

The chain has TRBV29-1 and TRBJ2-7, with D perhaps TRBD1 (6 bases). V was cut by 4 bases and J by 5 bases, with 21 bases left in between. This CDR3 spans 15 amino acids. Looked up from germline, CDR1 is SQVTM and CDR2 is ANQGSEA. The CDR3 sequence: CSVGFSKGGSHEQYF. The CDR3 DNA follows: TGCAGCGTTGGATTTTCTAAAGGGGGTAGCCACGAGCAGTACTTC.

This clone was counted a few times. The CDR3 reads CASSIETGYSNYGYTF. The CDR3 bases are TGTGCCAGTAGTATTGAAACGGGTTATTCTAACTATGGCTACACCTTC. The chain combines TRBV19 with TRBJ1-2, with D unresolved. CDR1 is LNHDA and CDR2 is SQIVND in the germline V gene (reference sequence). The CDR3 totals 16 residues. V lost 3 bases to trimming and J lost 0 bases, with 14 bases between them.

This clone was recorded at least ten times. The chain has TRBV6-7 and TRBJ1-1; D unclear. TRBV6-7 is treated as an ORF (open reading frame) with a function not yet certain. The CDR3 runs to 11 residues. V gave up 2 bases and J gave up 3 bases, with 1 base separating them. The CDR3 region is CASSYDTEAFF. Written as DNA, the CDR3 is TGTGCCAGCAGTTACGACACTGAAGCTTTCTTT.

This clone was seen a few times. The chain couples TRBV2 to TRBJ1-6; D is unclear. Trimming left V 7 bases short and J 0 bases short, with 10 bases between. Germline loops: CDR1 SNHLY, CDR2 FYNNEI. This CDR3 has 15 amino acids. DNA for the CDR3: TGTGCCAGCAACCTGGTGAGCTCCTATAATTCACCCCTCCACTTT. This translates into CASNLVSSYNSPLHF. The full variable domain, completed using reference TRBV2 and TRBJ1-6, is EPEVTQTPSHQVTQMGQEVILRCVPISNHLYFYWYRQILGQKVEFLVSFYNNEISEKSEIFDDQFSVERPDGSNFTLKIRSTKLEDSAMYFCASNLVSSYNSPLHFGNGTRLTVT.

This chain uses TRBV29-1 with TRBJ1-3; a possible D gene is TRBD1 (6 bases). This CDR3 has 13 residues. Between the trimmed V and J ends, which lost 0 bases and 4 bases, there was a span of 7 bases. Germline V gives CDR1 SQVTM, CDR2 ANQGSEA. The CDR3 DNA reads TGCAGCGTTGAAGATGGACAGGGAAACACCATATATTTT. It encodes CSVEDGQGNTIYF. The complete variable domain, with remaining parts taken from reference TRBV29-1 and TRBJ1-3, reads SAVISQKPSRDICQRGTSLTIQCQVDSQVTMMFWYRQQPGQSLTLIATANQGSEATYESGFVIDKFPISRPNLTFSTLTVSNMSPEDSSIYLCSVEDGQGNTIYFGEGSWLTVV.

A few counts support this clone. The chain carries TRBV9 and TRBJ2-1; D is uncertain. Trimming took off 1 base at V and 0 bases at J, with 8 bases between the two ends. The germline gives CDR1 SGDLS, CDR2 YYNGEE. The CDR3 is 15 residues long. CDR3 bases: TGTGCCAGCAGCGTAACCCTTAGCTCCTACAATGAGCAGTTCTTC. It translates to CASSVTLSSYNEQFF. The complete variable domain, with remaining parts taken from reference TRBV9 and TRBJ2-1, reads DSGVTQTPKHLITATGQRVTLRCSPRSGDLSVYWYQQSLDQGLQFLIQYYNGEERAKGNILERFSAQQFPDLHSELNLSSLELGDSALYFCASSVTLSSYNEQFFGPGTRLTVL.

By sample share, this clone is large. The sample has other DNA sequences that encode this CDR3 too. CDR3 DNA sequence: TGTGCCTGGAGCCGAGGGACTAGCGGCTACAATGAGCAGTTCTTC. It specifies CAWSRGTSGYNEQFF. The chain uses TRBV30 and TRBJ2-1; TRBD2 matches 11 bases. The ends lost 3 bases at V and 3 bases at J; junction bases unmatched: 4. The CDR3 length is 15 residues. Germline CDR1 and CDR2: GTSNPN and SVGIG (reference sequence).

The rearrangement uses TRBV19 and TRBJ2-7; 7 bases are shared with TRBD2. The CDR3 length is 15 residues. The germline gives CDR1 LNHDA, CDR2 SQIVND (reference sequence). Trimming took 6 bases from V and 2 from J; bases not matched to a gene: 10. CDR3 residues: CASSLTVAGAYEQYF. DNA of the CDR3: TGTGCCAGTAGCCTTACTGTGGCGGGAGCCTACGAGCAGTACTTC. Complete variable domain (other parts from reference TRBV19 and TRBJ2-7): DGGITQSPKYLFRKEGQNVTLSCEQNLNHDAMYWYRQDPGQGLRLIYYSQIVNDFQKGDIAEGYSVSREKKESFPLTVTSAQKNPTAFYLCASSLTVAGAYEQYFGPGTRLTVT.

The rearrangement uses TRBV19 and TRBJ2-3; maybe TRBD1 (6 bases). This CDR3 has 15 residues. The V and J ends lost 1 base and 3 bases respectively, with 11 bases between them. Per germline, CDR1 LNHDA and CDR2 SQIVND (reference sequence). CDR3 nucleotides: TGTGCCAGTAGTATAGGGGGCAGGGGAACAGATACGCAGTATTTT. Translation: CASSIGGRGTDTQYF.

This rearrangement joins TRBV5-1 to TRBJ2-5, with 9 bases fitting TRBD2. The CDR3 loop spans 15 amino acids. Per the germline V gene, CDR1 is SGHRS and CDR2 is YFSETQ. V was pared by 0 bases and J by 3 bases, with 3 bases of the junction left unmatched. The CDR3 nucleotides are TGCGCCAGCAGCTTGGAAGCTAGCGGGGAAGAGACCCAGTACTTC. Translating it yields CASSLEASGEETQYF. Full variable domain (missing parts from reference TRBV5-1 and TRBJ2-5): KAGVTQTPRYLIKTRGQQVTLSCSPISGHRSVSWYQQTPGQGLQFLFEYFSETQRNKGNFPGRFSGRQFSNSRSEMNVSTLELGDSALYLCASSLEASGEETQYFGPGTRLLVL.

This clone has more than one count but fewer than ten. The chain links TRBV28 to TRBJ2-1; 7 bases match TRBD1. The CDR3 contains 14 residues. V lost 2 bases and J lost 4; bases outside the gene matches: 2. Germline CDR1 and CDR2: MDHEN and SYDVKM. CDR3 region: CASSLGTDYNEQFF. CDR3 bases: TGTGCCAGCAGTTTAGGGACAGATTACAATGAGCAGTTCTTC. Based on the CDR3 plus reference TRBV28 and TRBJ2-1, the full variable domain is DVKVTQSSRYLVKRTGEKVFLECVQDMDHENMFWYRQDPGLGLRLIYFSYDVKMKEKGDIPEGYSVSREKKERFSLILESASTNQTSMYLCASSLGTDYNEQFFGPGTRLTVL.

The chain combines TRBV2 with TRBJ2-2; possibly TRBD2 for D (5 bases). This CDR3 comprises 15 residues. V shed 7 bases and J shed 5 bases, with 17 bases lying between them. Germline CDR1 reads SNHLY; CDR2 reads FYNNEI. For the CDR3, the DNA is TGTGCCAGCAACGGTCCAGCACGGGGAACCGGGGAGCTGTTTTTT. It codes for CASNGPARGTGELFF.

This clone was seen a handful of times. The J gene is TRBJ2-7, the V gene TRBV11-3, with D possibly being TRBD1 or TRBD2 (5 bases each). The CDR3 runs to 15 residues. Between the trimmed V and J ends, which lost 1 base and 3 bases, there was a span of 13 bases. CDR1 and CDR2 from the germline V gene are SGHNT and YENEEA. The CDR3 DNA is TGTGCCAGCAGCTTAGGAGGGGTGGCCCGCTACGAGCAGTACTTC. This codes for CASSLGGVARYEQYF.